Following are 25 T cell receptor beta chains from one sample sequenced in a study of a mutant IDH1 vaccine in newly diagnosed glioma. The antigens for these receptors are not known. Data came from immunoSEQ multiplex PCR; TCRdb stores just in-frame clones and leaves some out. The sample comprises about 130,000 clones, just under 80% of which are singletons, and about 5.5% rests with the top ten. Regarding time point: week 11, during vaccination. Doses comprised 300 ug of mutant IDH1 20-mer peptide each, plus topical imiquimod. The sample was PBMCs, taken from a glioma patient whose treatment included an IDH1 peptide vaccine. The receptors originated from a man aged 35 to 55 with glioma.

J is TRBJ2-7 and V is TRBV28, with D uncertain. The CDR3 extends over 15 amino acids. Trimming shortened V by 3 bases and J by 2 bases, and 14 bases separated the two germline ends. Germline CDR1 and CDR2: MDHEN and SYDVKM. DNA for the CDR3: TGTGCCAGCAGTTTCGGGTGGACCACCGCCTACGAGCAGTACTTC. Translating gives CASSFGWTTAYEQYF.

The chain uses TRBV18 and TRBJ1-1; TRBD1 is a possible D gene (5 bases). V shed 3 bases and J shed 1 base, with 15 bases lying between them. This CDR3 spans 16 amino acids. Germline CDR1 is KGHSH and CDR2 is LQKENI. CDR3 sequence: CASSPLPQGGNTEAFF. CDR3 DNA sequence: TGTGCCAGCTCACCCCTCCCCCAGGGAGGGAACACTGAAGCTTTCTTT.

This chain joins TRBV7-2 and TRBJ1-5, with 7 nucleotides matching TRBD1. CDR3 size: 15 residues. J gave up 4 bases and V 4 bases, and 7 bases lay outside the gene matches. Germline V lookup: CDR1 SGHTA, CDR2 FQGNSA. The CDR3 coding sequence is TGTGCCAGCAGCTGGGACAGCTCCATAAATCAGCCCCAGCATTTT. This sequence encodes CASSWDSSINQPQHF.

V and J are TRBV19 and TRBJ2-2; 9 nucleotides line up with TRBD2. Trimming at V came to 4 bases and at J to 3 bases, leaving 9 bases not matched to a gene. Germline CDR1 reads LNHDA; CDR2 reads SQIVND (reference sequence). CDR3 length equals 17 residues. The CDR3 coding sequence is TGTGCCAGTAGTACTTCAAGCGGGAGGCTTCACACCGGGGAGCTGTTTTTT. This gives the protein CASSTSSGRLHTGELFF.

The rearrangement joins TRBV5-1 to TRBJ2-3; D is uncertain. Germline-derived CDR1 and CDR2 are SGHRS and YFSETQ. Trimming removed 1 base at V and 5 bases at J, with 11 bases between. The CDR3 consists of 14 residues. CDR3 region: CASSLLTWGDTQYF. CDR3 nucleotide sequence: TGCGCCAGCAGCTTGCTCACTTGGGGAGATACGCAGTATTTT.

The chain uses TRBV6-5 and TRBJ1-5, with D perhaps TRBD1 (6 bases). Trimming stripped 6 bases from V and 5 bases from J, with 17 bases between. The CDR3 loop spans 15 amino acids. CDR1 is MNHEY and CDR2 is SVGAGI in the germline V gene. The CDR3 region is CASRSRTEGHQPQHF. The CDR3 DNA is TGTGCCAGCAGGAGCCGGACAGAGGGTCATCAGCCCCAGCATTTT.

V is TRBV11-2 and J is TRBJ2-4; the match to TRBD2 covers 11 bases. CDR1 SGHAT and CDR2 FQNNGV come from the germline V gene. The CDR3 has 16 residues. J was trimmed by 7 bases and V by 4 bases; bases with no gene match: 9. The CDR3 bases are TGTGCCAGCAGCTCCCCTCCTAGCGGGGGGCGGAACATTCAGTACTTC. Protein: CASSSPPSGGRNIQYF. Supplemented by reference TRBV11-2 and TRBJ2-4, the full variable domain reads EAGVAQSPRYKIIEKRQSVAFWCNPISGHATLYWYQQILGQGPKLLIQFQNNGVVDDSQLPKDRFSAERLKGVDSTLKIQPAKLEDSAVYLCASSSPPSGGRNIQYFGAGTRLSVL.

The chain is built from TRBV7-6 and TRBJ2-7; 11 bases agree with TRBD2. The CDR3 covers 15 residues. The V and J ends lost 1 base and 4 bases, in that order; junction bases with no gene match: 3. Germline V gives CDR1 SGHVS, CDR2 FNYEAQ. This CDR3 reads CASSLETSGAYEQYF. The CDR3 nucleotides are TGTGCCAGCAGCTTAGAGACTAGCGGGGCTTACGAGCAGTACTTC.

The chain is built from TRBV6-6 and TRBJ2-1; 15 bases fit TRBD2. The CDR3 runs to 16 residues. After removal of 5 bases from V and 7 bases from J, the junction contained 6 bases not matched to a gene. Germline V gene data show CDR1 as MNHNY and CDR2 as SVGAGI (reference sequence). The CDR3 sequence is CASSGAGTSGGNEQFF. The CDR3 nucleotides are TGTGCCAGCAGTGGCGCCGGGACTAGCGGGGGGAATGAGCAGTTCTTC.

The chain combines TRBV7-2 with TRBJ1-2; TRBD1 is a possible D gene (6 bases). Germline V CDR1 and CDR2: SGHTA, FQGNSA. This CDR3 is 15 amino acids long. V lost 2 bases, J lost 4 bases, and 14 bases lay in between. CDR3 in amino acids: CASSLSSGGVYGYTF. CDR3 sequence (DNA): TGTGCCAGCAGCTTATCGAGTGGGGGCGTCTATGGCTACACCTTC.

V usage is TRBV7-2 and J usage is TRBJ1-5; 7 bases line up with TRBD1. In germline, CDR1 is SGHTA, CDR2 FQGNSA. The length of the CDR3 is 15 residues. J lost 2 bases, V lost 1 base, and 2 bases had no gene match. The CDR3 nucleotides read TGTGCCAGCAGCTTAGTTGGGACAGGCAATCAGCCCCAGCATTTT. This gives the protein CASSLVGTGNQPQHF.

The CDR3 sequence: CASSLGGGSSTDTQYF. The DNA of the CDR3 is TGCGCCAGCAGCTTGGGTGGGGGCAGTAGTACAGATACGCAGTATTTT. The gene calls are TRBV5-1 and TRBJ2-3, with a tentative D call TRBD1 (6 bases). This CDR3 has 16 residues. V lost 0 bases, J lost 3 bases, and 14 bases lay in between. Germline V gene sequence: CDR1 SGHRS, CDR2 YFSETQ.

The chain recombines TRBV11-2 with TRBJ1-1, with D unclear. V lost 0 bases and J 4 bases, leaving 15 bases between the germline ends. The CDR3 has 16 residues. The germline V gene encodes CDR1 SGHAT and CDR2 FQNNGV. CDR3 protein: CASSLDGPQKGTEAFF. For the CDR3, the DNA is TGTGCCAGCAGCTTAGACGGGCCTCAAAAGGGCACTGAAGCTTTCTTT.

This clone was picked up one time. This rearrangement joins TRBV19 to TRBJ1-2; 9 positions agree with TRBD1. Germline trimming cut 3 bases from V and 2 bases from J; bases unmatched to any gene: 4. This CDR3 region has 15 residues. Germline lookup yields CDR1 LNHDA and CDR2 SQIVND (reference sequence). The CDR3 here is CASSITGQGNYGYTF. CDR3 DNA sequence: TGTGCCAGTAGTATCACGGGACAGGGCAACTATGGCTACACCTTC. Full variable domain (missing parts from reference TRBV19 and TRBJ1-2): DGGITQSPKYLFRKEGQNVTLSCEQNLNHDAMYWYRQDPGQGLRLIYYSQIVNDFQKGDIAEGYSVSREKKESFPLTVTSAQKNPTAFYLCASSITGQGNYGYTFGSGTRLTVV.

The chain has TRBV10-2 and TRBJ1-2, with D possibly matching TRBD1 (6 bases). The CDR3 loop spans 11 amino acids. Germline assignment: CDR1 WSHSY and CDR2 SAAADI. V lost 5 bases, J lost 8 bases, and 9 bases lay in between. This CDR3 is CASSTGSGYTF. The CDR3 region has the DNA TGCGCCAGCAGTACAGGGAGCGGCTACACCTTC.

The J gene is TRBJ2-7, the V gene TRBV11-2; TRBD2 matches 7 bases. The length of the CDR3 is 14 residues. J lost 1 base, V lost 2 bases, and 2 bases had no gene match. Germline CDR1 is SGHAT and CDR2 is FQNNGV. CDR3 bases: TGTGCCAGCAGCTTAACGGGGGGATCCTACGAGCAGTACTTC. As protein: CASSLTGGSYEQYF. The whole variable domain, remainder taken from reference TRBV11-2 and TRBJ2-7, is EAGVAQSPRYKIIEKRQSVAFWCNPISGHATLYWYQQILGQGPKLLIQFQNNGVVDDSQLPKDRFSAERLKGVDSTLKIQPAKLEDSAVYLCASSLTGGSYEQYFGPGTRLTVT.

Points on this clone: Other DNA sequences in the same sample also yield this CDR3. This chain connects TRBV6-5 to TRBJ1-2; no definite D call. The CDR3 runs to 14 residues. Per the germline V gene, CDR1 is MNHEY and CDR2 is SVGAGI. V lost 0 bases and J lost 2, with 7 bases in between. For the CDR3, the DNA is TGTGCCAGCAGTTACTCAGGAGGGAACTATGGCTACACCTTC. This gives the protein CASSYSGGNYGYTF.

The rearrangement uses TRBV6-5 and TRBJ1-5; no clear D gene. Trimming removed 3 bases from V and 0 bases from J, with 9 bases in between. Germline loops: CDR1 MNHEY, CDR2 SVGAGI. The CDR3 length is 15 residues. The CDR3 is CASSYAGNSNQPQHF. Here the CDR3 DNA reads TGTGCCAGCAGTTATGCGGGGAATAGCAATCAGCCCCAGCATTTT.

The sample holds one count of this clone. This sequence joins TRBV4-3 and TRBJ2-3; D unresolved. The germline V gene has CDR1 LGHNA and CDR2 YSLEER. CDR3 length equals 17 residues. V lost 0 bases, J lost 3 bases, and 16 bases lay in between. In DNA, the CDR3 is TGCGCCAGCAGCCAAGATCGGGCCCCCCTGGGGACAGATACGCAGTATTTT. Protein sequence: CASSQDRAPLGTDTQYF.

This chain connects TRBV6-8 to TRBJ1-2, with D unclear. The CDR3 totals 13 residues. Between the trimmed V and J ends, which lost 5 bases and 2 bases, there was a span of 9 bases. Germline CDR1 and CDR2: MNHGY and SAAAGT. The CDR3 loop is CASSPHLNYGYTF. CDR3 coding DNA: TGTGCCAGCAGTCCACACCTGAACTATGGCTACACCTTC.

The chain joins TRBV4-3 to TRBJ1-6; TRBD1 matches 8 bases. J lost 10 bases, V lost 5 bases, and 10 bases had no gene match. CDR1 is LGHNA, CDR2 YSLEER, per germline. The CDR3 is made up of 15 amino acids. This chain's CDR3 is CASSAGTGVGSPLHF. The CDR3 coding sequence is TGCGCCAGCAGCGCAGGGACAGGAGTTGGCTCACCCCTCCACTTT.

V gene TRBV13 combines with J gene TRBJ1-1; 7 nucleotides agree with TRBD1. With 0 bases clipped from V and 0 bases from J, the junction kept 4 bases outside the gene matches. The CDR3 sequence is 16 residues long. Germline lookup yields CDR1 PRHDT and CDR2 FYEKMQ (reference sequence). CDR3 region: CASSLGRGLMNTEAFF. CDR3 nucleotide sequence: TGTGCCAGCAGCTTAGGCAGGGGGTTAATGAACACTGAAGCTTTCTTT.

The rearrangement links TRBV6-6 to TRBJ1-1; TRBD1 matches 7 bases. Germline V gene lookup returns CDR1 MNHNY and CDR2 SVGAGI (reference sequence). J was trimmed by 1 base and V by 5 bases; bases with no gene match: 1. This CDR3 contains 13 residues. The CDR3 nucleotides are TGTGCCAGCAGTCGACAGGGGAACACTGAAGCTTTCTTT. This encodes CASSRQGNTEAFF.

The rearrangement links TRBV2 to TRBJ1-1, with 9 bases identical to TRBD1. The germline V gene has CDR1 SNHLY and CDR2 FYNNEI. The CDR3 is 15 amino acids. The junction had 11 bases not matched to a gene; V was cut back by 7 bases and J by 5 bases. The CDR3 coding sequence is TGTGCCAGCAATAGACCAGGACAGGGGCATACTGAAGCTTTCTTT. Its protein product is CASNRPGQGHTEAFF.

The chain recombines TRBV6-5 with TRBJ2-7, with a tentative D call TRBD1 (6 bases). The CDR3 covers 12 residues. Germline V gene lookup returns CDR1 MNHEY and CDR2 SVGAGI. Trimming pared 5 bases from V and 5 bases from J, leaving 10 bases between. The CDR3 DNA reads TGTGCCAGCAGTACAGGGATTCACGAGCAGTACTTC. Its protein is CASSTGIHEQYF.